One TCR beta chain is described in this entry. The data were obtained in a study of CD8 T cells in Susac syndrome. With random hexamers, reverse transcription was performed on roughly 0.45 to 1 ug of RNA. TCRdb reprocessed the immunoSEQ multiplex PCR reads with MiXCR, giving one entry per CDR3 protein. This sample has about 290,000 distinct CDR3 sequences, with approximately 90% found just once. Sequencing was carried out using CD8+ T cells from PBMCs. This sequence originates from a human donor with multiple sclerosis.

This CDR3 is CASSPMTGPDSETQYF. DNA for the CDR3: TGTGCCAGCTCACCAATGACAGGGCCGGACTCAGAGACCCAGTACTTC. V gene TRBV18 combines with J gene TRBJ2-5, with 7 bases matching TRBD1. The germline CDR1 and CDR2 sequences are KGHSH and LQKENI. The CDR3 totals 16 residues. The V gene end was trimmed by 2 bases and the J gene end by 4 bases; junction bases not matched to a gene: 10.